This T cell receptor (beta chain) stems from a study of early T cells in non-severe SARS-CoV-2 infection. This clonotype has at least ten counts. At one end the junction does not follow the germline gene, possibly because of a read error. Individual cDNA molecules received unique molecular identifiers during library preparation. From the 5' RACE reads, TCRdb called clonotypes with MiXCR, one entry per CDR3 protein. The sample records 85,000 to 120,000 distinct CDR3 sequences, about 12% being singletons. Germline loops: CDR1 SGHAT, CDR2 FQDESV (reference sequence). This CDR3 region has 15 residues. Specimen: whole blood. The receptor comes from an adult who was a healthcare worker with PCR-confirmed SARS-CoV-2 infection or an uninfected control (not recorded which). The gene calls are TRBV11-1 and TRBJ2-3, with 10 bases that match TRBD2. CDR3: CASSLAGADTDTQYF. The CDR3 region has the DNA TGTGCCAGCAGCCTAGCGGGAGCTGATACAGATACGCAGTATTTT.